This T cell receptor (beta chain) was sequenced during a study of vaccination effects on CD4 cells after COVID-19. At the level of the study: Of the BNT162b2 and mRNA-1273 vaccines, participants received two doses of one or the other. Points from the study as a whole: Among infection- and vaccine-induced clones, marked clonal contraction occurred late after vaccination.

The method was immunoSEQ multiplex PCR; TCRdb's version includes in-frame clones alone and lacks a portion of them. This sample has some 69,000 clones, with 65% to 80% found just once. Ahead of sequencing, the ViraFEST assay grew antigen-specific CD4+ T cells using viral peptide pools. Having been cultured for 9 to 11 days, the cells underwent CD4+ T cell isolation. All vaccine recipients tested negative for nucleocapsid antibodies and had never contracted SARS-CoV-2 infection. Cultures used roughly 2 million PBMC per well, 7.5 to 10 IU/ml IL-2 and about 10 ug/ml peptides. On both days 3 and 7, half of the culture medium was replaced with IL-2 medium. To note about this clone: Its specificity is not known.

The sample in question was CD4+ T cells from PBMCs cultured with HCoV-NL63 spike peptides, obtained before COVID-19 vaccination. The receptor's source is a human donor who received a COVID-19 vaccine.

The CDR3 DNA reads as TGTGCCAGTAGTCCGGGACAACGGCAAGGACGGTGGCAGTATTTT. Amino acid sequence: CASSPGQRQGRWQYF. The V gene is TRBV19, the J gene TRBJ2-3; D perhaps matches TRBD1 (6 bases). CDR3 length: 15 amino acids. Germline CDR1 and CDR2: LNHDA and SQIVND (reference sequence). The V and J ends lost 5 bases and 11 bases respectively, with 23 bases between them.